The TCR beta chain under discussion was sequenced for a study of radiation and T cells in renal cell carcinoma. As to time point: baseline pretreatment blood. Specified treatment: 15 Gy SBRT to primary tumor, nephrectomy 4 weeks later. Serial blood draws occurred at baseline and 2 and 4 weeks post-SBRT. Findings and caveats of the study: In blood, top tumor clones expanded by 2 weeks, shrinking by 4.

Libraries were prepared by immunoSEQ multiplex PCR; TCRdb keeps only in-frame clonotypes and omits some of them. The data hold 150,000 or so clones, with about nine tenths observed a single time. The CDR3 has 14 amino acids. Germline CDR1 is MDHEN and CDR2 is SYDVKM. Trimming took 7 bases from V and 6 from J, leaving 18 bases between them. In regard to this clone: Its cognate antigen is unknown.

The clonotype comes from a woman in her sixties or seventies with renal cell carcinoma. Here the sequenced sample was blood, taken from a patient whose treatment included radiotherapy and nephrectomy. This chain links TRBV28 with TRBJ1-1, with a possible D match to TRBD1 (5 bases). CDR3 DNA: TGTGCCAGCACCCCTTCCTGGGGCGGTGCTGAAGCTTTCTTT. Amino acids: CASTPSWGGAEAFF. The full variable domain, with the rest looked up from reference TRBV28 and TRBJ1-1, is DVKVTQSSRYLVKRTGEKVFLECVQDMDHENMFWYRQDPGLGLRLIYFSYDVKMKEKGDIPEGYSVSREKKERFSLILESASTNQTSMYLCASTPSWGGAEAFFGQGTRLTVV.